Below, one TCR beta chain is given with its context. Its antigen is not identified. Assay used: immunoSEQ multiplex PCR; TCRdb lists only in-frame clones, some missing. The data contain 2 million or so clones, approximately 95% of them singletons. This specimen comes from a study of shared clonotypes between healthy human individuals. Study observations and caveats: Tissues were not sampled, only blood, and their repertoires likely differ.

Naive CD8 cells, CD45RO-negative and positively selected for CCR7, excluded terminally differentiated effector memory CD45RA+ cells. Germline trimming cut 6 bases from V and 7 bases from J; bases unmatched to any gene: 11. CDR1 MDHEN and CDR2 SYDVKM come from the germline V gene. The CDR3 has 17 amino acids. This sequence originates from a man younger than 35 in good health. The specimen sequenced was naive CD8+ T cells sorted from blood. The chain uses TRBV28 and TRBJ2-1; 14 nucleotides line up with TRBD2. The DNA of the CDR3 is TGTGCCAGCAGCTACCGGGGACTAGCGGGAGCAGGGAATGAGCAGTTCTTC. Protein sequence: CASSYRGLAGAGNEQFF.